This TCR beta chain was obtained from a study of cytomegalovirus exposure and HLA in healthy donors. Study-wide points: Overall, about 160 TCR beta chains were annotated as cytomegalovirus-associated. Later analysis suggested links between common viral pathogens and several top significant clusters.

Details on this clone: The target antigen is unknown.

With 60 Vbeta and 13 Jbeta primers, the PCR was carried out. The method was immunoSEQ multiplex PCR; TCRdb's version includes in-frame clones alone and lacks a portion of them. The top ten clones hold over 4% of a sample with 85,000 to 130,000 clones, around three quarters of them seen once. The source is a female donor in good health and CMV-seropositive. The sequenced sample consisted of PBMCs.

CDR3 loop: CASTGYETQYF. The CDR3 DNA follows: TGTGCCAGCACAGGATACGAGACCCAGTACTTC. V usage is TRBV6-1 and J usage is TRBJ2-5, with D unresolved. The germline V gene has CDR1 MNHNS and CDR2 SASEGT. The CDR3 covers 11 residues. Trimming stripped 7 bases from V and 5 bases from J, with 8 bases between.